This is a list of T cell receptor beta chains from one sample in a study of liver allograft versus peripheral blood T cells. TCRdb passed the reads through MiXCR, listing each CDR3 protein once. Of under 15,000 distinct CDR3 sequences detected, roughly 18% appear once; the ten largest clones hold 2%. These receptors were taken from a human patient who had a liver transplant. Among the T cells, some may be from the graft donor. The CDR3 runs from the conserved cysteine through the conserved F or W. A D gene is named only where the DNA matches it firmly. Clone size is stated in some rows and not others, as once, few, many or a class when expanded.

clone_size | d_call | j_call | v_call | cdr3_aa | cdr3_nt
once | TRBD1 | TRBJ2-3 | TRBV20-1 | CSARVGTGSPDTQYF | TGCAGTGCTAGAGTTGGGACAGGGAGTCCAGATACGCAGTATTTT
. | . | TRBJ1-4 | TRBV12-5 | CASGLVQGGNEKLFF | TGTGCTAGTGGGTTGGTACAAGGCGGGAATGAAAAACTGTTTTTT
medium-sized | . | TRBJ2-1 | TRBV18 | CASSPGNSYNEQFF | TGTGCCAGCTCACCGGGGAACTCCTACAATGAGCAGTTCTTC
. | . | TRBJ2-7 | TRBV6-1 | CASNGRGPPTYDQYF | TGTGCCAGCAACGGCCGGGGCCCTCCAACCTACGATCAGTACTTC
. | TRBD1 | TRBJ2-3 | TRBV30 | CAWRQQGGTDTQYF | TGTGCCTGGAGGCAGCAGGGGGGCACAGATACGCAGTATTTT
. | . | TRBJ2-3 | TRBV20-1 | CSAHLARPTDTQYF | TGCAGTGCTCATCTAGCTCGCCCCACAGATACGCAGTATTTT
. | . | TRBJ1-1 | TRBV5-5 | CASSRDAGNTEAFF | TGTGCCAGCAGCCGGGACGCGGGGAACACTGAAGCTTTCTTT
many | . | TRBJ1-1 | TRBV18 | CASSPNLPGADTEAFF | TGTGCCAGCTCACCAAATTTGCCAGGGGCCGACACTGAAGCTTTCTTT
many | . | TRBJ2-7 | TRBV27 | CASSAMGLIPEQYF | TGTGCCAGCAGCGCTATGGGACTTATCCCCGAGCAGTACTTC
. | TRBD2 | TRBJ2-1 | TRBV30 | CAWSGSSGRARYNEQFF | TGTGCCTGGAGTGGATCTAGCGGGAGGGCCCGCTACAATGAGCAGTTCTTC
medium-sized | . | TRBJ1-2 | TRBV6-1 | CASSEARGRTGYTF | TGTGCCAGCAGTGAAGCGCGGGGAAGGACCGGCTACACCTTC
. | TRBD1 | TRBJ2-2 | TRBV12-3/TRBV12-4 | CASSLAVWDSGLFF | TGTGCCAGCAGTTTAGCGGTTTGGGACAGCGGGCTGTTTTTT
few | . | TRBJ1-2 | TRBV14 | CASSSPDGYGYTF | TGTGCCAGCAGCTCCCCGGACGGTTATGGCTACACCTTC
. | . | TRBJ1-2 | TRBV5-6 | CASSTGTAYGYTF | TGTGCCAGCAGCACCGGGACTGCCTATGGCTACACCTTC
many | . | TRBJ2-7 | TRBV27 | CASSLSAWGGGESYEQYF | TGTGCCAGCAGTTTATCGGCCTGGGGGGGGGGCGAATCCTACGAGCAGTACTTC
medium-sized | . | TRBJ2-5 | TRBV19 | CASSMDQGMLETQYF | TGTGCCAGTAGTATGGATCAGGGTATGCTGGAGACCCAGTACTTC
medium-sized | . | TRBJ2-1 | TRBV9 | CASSVAPGRNEQFF | TGTGCCAGCAGCGTAGCCCCAGGTCGGAATGAGCAGTTCTTC
medium-sized | . | TRBJ2-1 | TRBV6-6 | CASREASDEQFF | TGTGCCAGCAGAGAGGCTAGCGATGAGCAGTTCTTC
many | TRBD2 | TRBJ2-7 | TRBV6-5 | CASSYAPGLADYEQYF | TGTGCCAGCAGTTACGCCCCGGGACTAGCAGACTACGAGCAGTACTTC
many | TRBD1 | TRBJ2-2 | TRBV5-4 | CASSSGQGVAGELFF | TGTGCCAGCAGCTCTGGACAGGGTGTCGCCGGGGAGCTGTTTTTT
many | TRBD1 | TRBJ1-1 | TRBV29-1 | CSVEVPQTGTGVFAEAFF | TGCAGCGTTGAAGTCCCTCAGACCGGGACAGGGGTTTTCGCTGAAGCTTTCTTT
. | . | TRBJ1-3 | TRBV3-1 | CASSQVHGRDTIYF | TGTGCCAGCAGCCAAGTACACGGACGTGACACCATATATTTT
medium-sized | . | TRBJ1-2 | TRBV6-5 | CASQGTNYGYTF | TGTGCCAGCCAGGGTACTAACTATGGCTACACCTTC
few | . | TRBJ2-3 | TRBV28 | CASSRHVGDTQYF | TGTGCCAGCAGTCGCCACGTGGGAGATACGCAGTATTTT
. | TRBD1 | TRBJ1-1 | TRBV20-1 | CSAKTGGGGTEAFF | TGCAGTGCGAAGACAGGGGGCGGCGGCACTGAAGCTTTCTTT
many | TRBD1 | TRBJ1-6 | TRBV19 | CASSQGQGSSPLHF | TGTGCCAGTAGCCAAGGACAGGGGTCTTCACCCCTCCACTTT
. | TRBD1 | TRBJ1-1 | TRBV6-5 | CASSYTPLTGGNTEAFF | TGTGCCAGCAGTTACACACCGTTGACAGGGGGGAACACTGAAGCTTTCTTT
many | TRBD1 | TRBJ1-2 | TRBV28 | CASSFADRVNYGYTF | TGTGCCAGCAGTTTTGCGGACAGGGTTAACTATGGCTACACCTTC
few | . | TRBJ2-7 | TRBV27 | CASSPREFFEQYF | TGTGCCAGCAGTCCTCGGGAATTTTTCGAGCAGTACTTC